The 31 T cell receptor beta chains below all came from one sample that was sequenced in a study of T cell changes during pregnancy in multiple sclerosis (dated by TCRdb to between 2017 and 2020). Libraries came from the immunoSEQ multiplex PCR assay. Entries here come from immuneACCESS through TCRdb and include only in-frame sequences with V and J called. Some clones fail to appear in such tables; in the studies checked, an unresolved V gene covers under half of the shortfall, and the cause of the remainder is unknown. Here the sample has fewer than 130,000 clones; approximately 91% occur a single time. Jointly, the top ten make up less than 4% of the sample. The sequenced sample was peripheral blood, obtained after pregnancy. The receptors derive from a female donor with multiple sclerosis, enrolled in a pregnancy study.

The V gene is TRBV6-5, the J gene TRBJ2-1; D gene uncertain. The length of the CDR3 is 15 residues. The germline V gene has CDR1 MNHEY and CDR2 SVGAGI. Trimming removed 0 bases from V and 4 bases from J, with 10 bases in between. The CDR3 is CASSYSGLRYNEQFF. The DNA of the CDR3 is TGTGCCAGCAGTTACTCGGGCTTAAGGTACAATGAGCAGTTCTTC.

The V and J genes are TRBV9 and TRBJ1-1; D not resolved. Germline CDR1 reads SGDLS; CDR2 reads YYNGEE. This CDR3 has 14 amino acids. V shed 0 bases and J shed 1 base, with 7 bases lying between them. The CDR3 loop is CASSVDGGNTEAFF. The CDR3 DNA reads as TGTGCCAGCAGCGTAGACGGTGGGAACACTGAAGCTTTCTTT.

The CDR3 here is CASSWGLDHNEQFF. In DNA form, the CDR3 reads TGTGCCAGCAGTTGGGGACTAGATCATAATGAGCAGTTCTTC. The V call is TRBV27, the J call TRBJ2-1, with 8 bases aligning to TRBD2. The germline gives CDR1 MNHEY, CDR2 SMNVEV (reference sequence). CDR3 length: 14 amino acids. With V trimmed by 4 bases and J by 7 bases, 6 bases remained unmatched.

This clone turned up a few times. V gene TRBV5-1 combines with J gene TRBJ1-1; D is unresolved. The CDR3 contains 13 residues. Germline lookup yields CDR1 SGHRS and CDR2 YFSETQ. V lost 3 bases and J lost 3, with 9 bases in between. The CDR3 coding sequence is TGCGCCAGCAGCTCAGACACTGACACTGAAGCTTTCTTT. Translation: CASSSDTDTEAFF.

CDR3: CASSLRAGQGVTGNTIYF. In DNA, the CDR3 is TGTGCCAGCAGCTTGAGGGCGGGACAGGGGGTAACTGGAAACACCATATATTTT. The rearrangement links TRBV11-2 to TRBJ1-3; the match to TRBD1 covers 11 bases. Germline V gives CDR1 SGHAT, CDR2 FQNNGV. The CDR3 is 18 amino acids. The V and J ends lost 3 bases and 2 bases, in that order; junction bases with no gene match: 9. The full variable domain, in which reference TRBV11-2 and TRBJ1-3 provide the parts outside the CDR3, is EAGVAQSPRYKIIEKRQSVAFWCNPISGHATLYWYQQILGQGPKLLIQFQNNGVVDDSQLPKDRFSAERLKGVDSTLKIQPAKLEDSAVYLCASSLRAGQGVTGNTIYFGEGSWLTVV.

The chain joins TRBV29-1 to TRBJ2-3; 7 bases line up with TRBD2. CDR3 length: 17 residues. Germline loops: CDR1 SQVTM, CDR2 ANQGSEA. J was trimmed by 5 bases and V by 2 bases; bases with no gene match: 16. CDR3 sequence (DNA): TGCAGCGTTGAACTAGGACTAGATGGGGGTTTCAAAGATACGCAGTATTTT. This encodes CSVELGLDGGFKDTQYF.

This chain connects TRBV11-3 to TRBJ2-3; the match to TRBD1 covers 7 bases. The CDR3 extends over 15 amino acids. J lost 5 bases, V lost 2 bases, and 7 bases had no gene match. Germline assignment: CDR1 SGHNT and CDR2 YENEEA. The CDR3: CASSLPGQTQDTQYF. The CDR3, as DNA: TGTGCCAGCAGCTTACCGGGACAGACTCAAGATACGCAGTATTTT.

The chain recombines TRBV2 with TRBJ2-5; 11 bases line up with TRBD2. The germline gives CDR1 SNHLY, CDR2 FYNNEI. The trim removed 2 bases at V and 3 bases at J, leaving 5 bases unmatched. The CDR3 is 16 residues long. CDR3 in DNA: TGTGCCAGCAGTGAAAAGGGACTAGCGGTAGAAGAGACCCAGTACTTC. Protein sequence: CASSEKGLAVEETQYF.

This sequence joins TRBV7-8 and TRBJ2-7; the D is unclear. The CDR3 sequence is 15 residues long. V was cut by 0 bases and J by 0 bases, with 9 bases left in between. CDR1 and CDR2 (germline): SGHVS, FQNEAQ. CDR3 coding DNA: TGTGCCAGCAGCTTAGCGAGAGACTTCTCCTACGAGCAGTACTTC. Translating gives CASSLARDFSYEQYF.

The genes are TRBV7-2 and TRBJ1-1, with 9 bases identical to TRBD1. The V and J ends lost 3 bases and 8 bases, in that order; junction bases with no gene match: 4. This CDR3 has 13 residues. The germline gives CDR1 SGHTA, CDR2 FQGNSA. The CDR3 region has the DNA TGTGCCAGCAGCTTGGGACAGGGTTGGGAAGCTTTCTTT. It is translated as CASSLGQGWEAFF.

In this sample, this clone turned up once. The chain is built from TRBV19 and TRBJ1-5, with D maybe TRBD1 (5 bases). Trimming took 5 bases from V and 4 from J, leaving 12 bases between them. The length of the CDR3 is 14 residues. The germline gives CDR1 LNHDA, CDR2 SQIVND (reference sequence). This CDR3 reads CASSPAGGNQPQHF. As DNA, the CDR3 is TGTGCCAGTAGTCCGGCGGGGGGGAATCAGCCCCAGCATTTT.

V and J are TRBV28 and TRBJ2-2, with D possibly matching TRBD2 (5 bases). The germline V gene has CDR1 MDHEN and CDR2 SYDVKM. Trimming took off 6 bases at V and 5 bases at J, with 10 bases between the two ends. The CDR3 is made up of 13 amino acids. The CDR3 sequence is CASSRGWTGELFF. For the CDR3, the DNA is TGTGCCAGCAGCCGCGGGTGGACCGGGGAGCTGTTTTTT.

The chain recombines TRBV7-9 with TRBJ2-6; maybe TRBD2 (5 bases). Germline V gene data show CDR1 as SEHNR and CDR2 as FQNEAQ (reference sequence). The V end lost 6 bases, the J end lost 3 bases, and 12 bases lay between the germline ends. CDR3 length: 15 amino acids. CDR3 sequence (DNA): TGTGCCAGCAGTTCCGCGGAGGTTGGGGCCAACGTCCTGACTTTC. Its translation: CASSSAEVGANVLTF.

The gene calls are TRBV15 and TRBJ2-5, with 13 bases lining up with TRBD2. Germline V gene lookup returns CDR1 LNHNV and CDR2 YYDKDF (reference sequence). V lost 1 base, J lost 2 bases, and 7 bases stayed unmatched. The CDR3 is made up of 18 amino acids. The DNA of the CDR3 is TGTGCCACCAGCAGAGCAACTAGCGGGGGGGCCAGGCAAGAGACCCAGTACTTC. Translated, it gives CATSRATSGGARQETQYF.

This rearrangement joins TRBV5-6 to TRBJ2-7, with D unresolved. CDR3 length equals 12 residues. Germline V gene lookup returns CDR1 SGHDT and CDR2 YYEEEE. V was cut by 3 bases and J by 2 bases, with 6 bases left in between. CDR3 in DNA: TGTGCCAGCAGCTATGACACCTACGAGCAGTACTTC. Its protein product is CASSYDTYEQYF.

The chain's CDR3 is CASSLGQVNEKLFF. CDR3 in DNA: TGTGCCAGCAGCTTGGGCCAGGTTAATGAAAAACTGTTTTTT. The genes are TRBV7-9 and TRBJ1-4; D is unresolved. Deletions cut 3 bases from V and 4 bases from J, with 9 bases between. The CDR3 spans 14 residues. Germline V gives CDR1 SEHNR, CDR2 FQNEAQ (reference sequence).

J is TRBJ2-1 and V is TRBV12-5; 8 bases fit TRBD2. V was pared by 3 bases and J by 10 bases, with 17 bases of the junction left unmatched. The CDR3 has 17 amino acids. Germline CDR1 LGHNT, CDR2 FRNRAP. The CDR3 DNA sequence: TGTGCTAGTGGTTTAGAGGTGACTAGCGTGGGGGAAGGGGAGCAGTTCTTC. Encoded protein: CASGLEVTSVGEGEQFF.

The chain is built from TRBV10-1 and TRBJ2-7, with D tentatively TRBD2 (5 bases). The CDR3 totals 14 residues. Germline CDR1 WNHNN, CDR2 SYGVQD (reference sequence). Between the trimmed V and J ends, which lost 4 bases and 6 bases, there was a span of 16 bases. The CDR3, as DNA: TGCGCCAGCAGTGGAGGGAATTTCCATTGCGAGCAGTACTTC. Translating it yields CASSGGNFHCEQYF.

The gene calls are TRBV9 and TRBJ2-2; D is perhaps TRBD2 (6 bases). CDR1 SGDLS and CDR2 YYNGEE come from the germline V gene. This CDR3 has 15 amino acids. With 4 bases removed from V and 5 bases from J, the gap between germline ends came to 15 bases. CDR3 in DNA: TGTGCCAGCAGCCCCCGCGGGGCGAGGACCGGGGAGCTGTTTTTT. It specifies CASSPRGARTGELFF.

This chain links TRBV6-1 with TRBJ1-6, with 7 bases aligning to TRBD1. V lost 4 bases and J lost 11; bases outside the gene matches: 8. The CDR3 is 14 amino acids. Germline V gives CDR1 MNHNS, CDR2 SASEGT. The CDR3 loop is CASSGRQGEAPLHF. The CDR3 DNA reads TGTGCCAGCAGTGGGAGACAGGGAGAGGCACCCCTCCACTTT.

Written as DNA, the CDR3 is TGTGCCAGCAGAACGGGGGTGGGGAATCAGCCCCAGCATTTT. Translation gives CASRTGVGNQPQHF. The chain combines TRBV27 with TRBJ1-5, with D possibly matching TRBD1 (5 bases). Trimming took off 6 bases at V and 4 bases at J, with 13 bases between the two ends. The CDR3 is 14 amino acids. CDR1 MNHEY and CDR2 SMNVEV come from the germline V gene (reference sequence).

V gene TRBV5-4 combines with J gene TRBJ1-1; D perhaps matches TRBD1 (5 bases). The length of the CDR3 is 14 residues. V was trimmed by 2 bases and J by 5 bases, leaving 13 bases between them. Germline values: CDR1 SGHNT, CDR2 YYREEE (reference sequence). The chain's CDR3 is CASSFFMGGTEAFF. The CDR3 DNA reads TGTGCCAGCAGCTTCTTCATGGGGGGTACTGAAGCTTTCTTT.

The chain carries TRBV6-1 and TRBJ2-3; 12 nucleotides agree with TRBD2. In germline, CDR1 is MNHNS, CDR2 SASEGT. The CDR3 spans 16 residues. Trimming at V came to 4 bases and at J to 0 bases, leaving 2 bases not matched to a gene. The CDR3 nucleotides are TGTGCCAGCAGTGTAACTAGCGGGGGGAGCACAGATACGCAGTATTTT. Translation gives CASSVTSGGSTDTQYF.

This sequence joins TRBV5-1 and TRBJ2-2; weak D call: TRBD1 (5 bases). The V and J ends lost 0 bases and 5 bases respectively, with 11 bases between them. CDR1 and CDR2 from the germline V gene are SGHRS and YFSETQ. The CDR3 contains 15 residues. This chain's CDR3 is CASSLVGRTTGELFF. The CDR3 coding sequence is TGCGCCAGCAGCTTGGTGGGCAGGACAACCGGGGAGCTGTTTTTT.

The chain recombines TRBV5-4 with TRBJ1-4, with 7 bases aligning to TRBD1. Germline CDR1 and CDR2: SGHNT and YYREEE (reference sequence). Trimming removed 0 bases from V and 7 bases from J; junction bases left unmatched: 12. This CDR3 has 17 residues. The CDR3 reads CASSLGQGRMDGEKLFF. CDR3 nucleotides: TGTGCCAGCAGCTTGGGACAGGGCAGAATGGATGGTGAAAAACTGTTTTTT.

V gene TRBV6-6 combines with J gene TRBJ1-1; D is possibly TRBD1 (6 bases). Germline V lookup: CDR1 MNHNY, CDR2 SVGAGI (reference sequence). The CDR3 loop spans 15 amino acids. Trimming removed 3 bases at V and 4 bases at J, with 15 bases between. CDR3 region: CASSYKQGFGTEAFF. The CDR3 DNA follows: TGTGCCAGCAGTTATAAACAGGGCTTCGGCACTGAAGCTTTCTTT.

This chain connects TRBV6-6 to TRBJ1-2; TRBD1 matches at 7 bases. The V gene end was trimmed by 6 bases and the J gene end by 0 bases; junction bases not matched to a gene: 1. CDR3 length: 13 residues. CDR1 MNHNY and CDR2 SVGAGI come from the germline V gene (reference sequence). The CDR3 is CASSGTANYGYTF. DNA of the CDR3: TGTGCCAGCAGCGGGACAGCTAACTATGGCTACACCTTC.

The V call is TRBV25-1, the J call TRBJ1-2, with D perhaps TRBD1 (6 bases). The V gene lost 9 bases and the J gene lost 3 bases, with 14 bases spanning the gap. The CDR3 sequence is 13 residues long. Germline values: CDR1 MGHDK, CDR2 SYGVNS. CDR3 DNA sequence: TGTGCCAGACCGGGACATCCCGACTATGGCTACACCTTC. This translates into CARPGHPDYGYTF.

This clone appeared once. This sequence joins TRBV6-1 and TRBJ2-3; 7 bases map to TRBD2. Trimming cost V 6 bases and J 5 bases; bases outside gene matches: 5. Germline V lookup: CDR1 MNHNS, CDR2 SASEGT. The length of the CDR3 is 13 residues. Here the CDR3 DNA reads TGTGCCAGCAGAAGGAGGGAGGGAGATACGCAGTATTTT. This gives the protein CASRRREGDTQYF.

Only one count was recorded for this clone. This chain uses TRBV29-1 with TRBJ1-5, with D possibly TRBD1 on 5 matching bases. Between the trimmed V and J ends, which lost 4 bases and 2 bases, there was a span of 9 bases. CDR1 is SQVTM and CDR2 is ANQGSEA in the germline V gene. CDR3 size: 13 residues. The CDR3 bases are TGCAGCGTTGGGTCGGGGGGCAATCAGCCCCAGCATTTT. It codes for CSVGSGGNQPQHF. Full variable domain (outside the CDR3, taken from reference TRBV29-1 and TRBJ1-5): SAVISQKPSRDICQRGTSLTIQCQVDSQVTMMFWYRQQPGQSLTLIATANQGSEATYESGFVIDKFPISRPNLTFSTLTVSNMSPEDSSIYLCSVGSGGNQPQHFGDGTRLSIL.

The chain employs TRBV4-1 and TRBJ1-2; 12 bases map to TRBD1. Germline-derived CDR1 and CDR2 are MGHRA and YSYEKL. This CDR3 has 16 residues. Trimming removed 1 base from V and 4 bases from J; junction bases left unmatched: 4. CDR3 amino acids: CASSQGGQGALYGYTF. CDR3 nucleotide sequence: TGCGCCAGCAGCCAAGGGGGACAGGGGGCTCTCTATGGCTACACCTTC.